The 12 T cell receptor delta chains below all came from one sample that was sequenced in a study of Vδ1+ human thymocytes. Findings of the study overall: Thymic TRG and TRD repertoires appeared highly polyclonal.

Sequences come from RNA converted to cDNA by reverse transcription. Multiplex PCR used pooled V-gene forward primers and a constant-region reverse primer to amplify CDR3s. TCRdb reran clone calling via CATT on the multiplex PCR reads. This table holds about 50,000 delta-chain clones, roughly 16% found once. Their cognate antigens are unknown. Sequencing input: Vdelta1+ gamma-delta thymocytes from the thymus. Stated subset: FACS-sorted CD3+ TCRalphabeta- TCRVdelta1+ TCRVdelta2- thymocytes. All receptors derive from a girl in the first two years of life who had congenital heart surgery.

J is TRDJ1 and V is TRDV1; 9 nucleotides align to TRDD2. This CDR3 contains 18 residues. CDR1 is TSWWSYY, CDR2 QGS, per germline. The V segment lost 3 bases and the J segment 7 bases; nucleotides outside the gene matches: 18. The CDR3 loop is CALGDPSYTGVWGAKLIF. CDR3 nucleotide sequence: TGTGCTCTTGGGGACCCTTCCTACACTGGGGTGTGGGGTGCTAAACTCATCTTT.

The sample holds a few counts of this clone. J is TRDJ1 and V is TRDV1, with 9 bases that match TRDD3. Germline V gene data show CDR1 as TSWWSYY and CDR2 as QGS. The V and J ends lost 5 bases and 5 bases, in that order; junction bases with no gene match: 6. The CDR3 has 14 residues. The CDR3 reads CALGQGIRVDKLIF. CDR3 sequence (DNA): TGTGCTCTTGGGCAGGGGATACGCGTGGATAAACTCATCTTT.

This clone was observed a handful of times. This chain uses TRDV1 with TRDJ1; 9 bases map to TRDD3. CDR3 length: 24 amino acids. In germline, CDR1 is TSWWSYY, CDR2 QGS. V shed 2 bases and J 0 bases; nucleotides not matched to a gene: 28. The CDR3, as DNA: TGTGCTCTTGGGGAAGGGATTTCGATGGGTAGTTTACTGGGGGACCACCAATACACCGATAAACTCATCTTT. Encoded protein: CALGEGISMGSLLGDHQYTDKLIF.

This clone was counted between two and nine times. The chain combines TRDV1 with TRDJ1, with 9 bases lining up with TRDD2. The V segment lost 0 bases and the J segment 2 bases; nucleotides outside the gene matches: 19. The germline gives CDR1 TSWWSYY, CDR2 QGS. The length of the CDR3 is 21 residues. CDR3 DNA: TGTGCTCTTGGGGAACTAGCCCCCTTCCTACGTAGTGGGGGTTCAACCGATAAACTCATCTTT. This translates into CALGELAPFLRSGGSTDKLIF.

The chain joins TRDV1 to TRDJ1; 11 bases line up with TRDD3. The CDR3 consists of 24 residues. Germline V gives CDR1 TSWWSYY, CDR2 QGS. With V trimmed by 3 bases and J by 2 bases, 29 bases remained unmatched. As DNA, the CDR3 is TGTGCTCTTGGGGACCCTACGACTCCTTGGGGGATACGCCTCTGTAGTACGTCAACCGATAAACTCATCTTT. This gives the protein CALGDPTTPWGIRLCSTSTDKLIF.

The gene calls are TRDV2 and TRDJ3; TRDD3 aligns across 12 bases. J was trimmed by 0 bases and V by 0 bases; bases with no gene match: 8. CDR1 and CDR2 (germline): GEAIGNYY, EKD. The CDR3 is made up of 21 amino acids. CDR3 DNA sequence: TGTGCCTGTGACACCTCCTCCCTGGGGGATACGTACTCCTGGGACACCCGACAGATGTTTTTC. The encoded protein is CACDTSSLGDTYSWDTRQMFF.

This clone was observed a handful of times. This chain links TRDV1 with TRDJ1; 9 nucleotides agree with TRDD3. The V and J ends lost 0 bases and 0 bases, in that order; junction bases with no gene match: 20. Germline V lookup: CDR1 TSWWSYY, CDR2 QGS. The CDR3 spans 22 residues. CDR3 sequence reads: CALGELGPPPTGGYPYTDKLIF. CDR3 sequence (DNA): TGTGCTCTTGGGGAACTTGGGCCGCCACCTACGGGGGGATACCCGTACACCGATAAACTCATCTTT.

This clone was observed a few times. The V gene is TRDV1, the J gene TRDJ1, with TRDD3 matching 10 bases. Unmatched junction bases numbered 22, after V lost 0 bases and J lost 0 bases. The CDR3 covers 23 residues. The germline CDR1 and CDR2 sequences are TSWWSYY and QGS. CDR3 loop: CALGELSNGVLGDPSMYTDKLIF. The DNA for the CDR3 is TGTGCTCTTGGGGAACTAAGTAACGGCGTACTGGGGGATCCCTCCATGTACACCGATAAACTCATCTTT.

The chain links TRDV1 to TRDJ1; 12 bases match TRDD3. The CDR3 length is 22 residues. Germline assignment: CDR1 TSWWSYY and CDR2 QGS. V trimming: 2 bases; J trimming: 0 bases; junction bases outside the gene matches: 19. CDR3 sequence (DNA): TGTGCTCTTGGGGAAAGGACTCGAGTACTGGGGGATACCCCCCCGTACACCGATAAACTCATCTTT. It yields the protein CALGERTRVLGDTPPYTDKLIF.

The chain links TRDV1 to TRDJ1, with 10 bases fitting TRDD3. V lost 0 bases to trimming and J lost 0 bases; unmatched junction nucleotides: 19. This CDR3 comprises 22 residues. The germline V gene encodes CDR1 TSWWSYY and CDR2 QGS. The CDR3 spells CALGELFLTQGWWGIHTDKLIF. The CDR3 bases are TGTGCTCTTGGGGAACTTTTCCTTACCCAAGGTTGGTGGGGGATACACACCGATAAACTCATCTTT.

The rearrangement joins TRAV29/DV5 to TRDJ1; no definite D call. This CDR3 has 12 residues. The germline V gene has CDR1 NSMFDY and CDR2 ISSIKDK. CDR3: CAASQTTDKLIF. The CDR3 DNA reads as TGTGCCGCGTCCCAAACGACCGATAAACTCATCTTT. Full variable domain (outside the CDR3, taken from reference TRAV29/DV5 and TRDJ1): DQQVKQNSPSLSVQEGRISILNCDYTNSMFDYFLWYKKYPAEGPTFLISISSIKDKNEDGRFTVFLNKSAKHLSLHIVPSQPGDSAVYFCAASQTTDKLIFGKGTRVTVEP.

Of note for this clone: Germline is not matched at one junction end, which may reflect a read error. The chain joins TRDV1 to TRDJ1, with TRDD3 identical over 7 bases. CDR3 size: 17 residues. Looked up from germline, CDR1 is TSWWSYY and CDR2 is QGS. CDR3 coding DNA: TGTGCCCTTGGGGAACTTACCCTACTGGGGATGACCGATAAACTCATCTTT. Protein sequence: CALGELTLLGMTDKLIF.